This T cell receptor (beta chain) was identified in a study of blood T cell repertoires in COVID-19. Measured with immunoSEQ multiplex PCR; TCRdb has only the in-frame clones, and not every one. The table shows approximately 210,000 clones, with just over 85% occurring only once. The V gene lost 4 bases and the J gene lost 1 base, with 15 bases spanning the gap. Germline values: CDR1 SGHRS, CDR2 YFSETQ. CDR3 length: 16 amino acids. This clone was observed a handful of times. The sequence derives from a man in his fifties with COVID-19, enrolled during active disease. This chain links TRBV5-1 with TRBJ2-1; no definite D call. Input material: peripheral blood. The CDR3 reads CASSRTTPASYNEQFF. CDR3 bases: TGCGCCAGCAGCCGAACTACCCCAGCATCCTACAATGAGCAGTTCTTC.